The 22 T cell receptor beta chains given below trace back to one sample, sequenced in a study of cytomegalovirus exposure and HLA in healthy donors. PCR employed 60 Vbeta and 13 Jbeta primers. Repertoires were generated with immunoSEQ multiplex PCR, while TCRdb's copy carries only in-frame clones and drops some. The sample lists approximately 240,000 clones, around four fifths occurring once. The sequenced sample consisted of PBMCs. These receptors were taken from a woman aged 40 to 50 in good health and CMV-seronegative.

V usage is TRBV7-8 and J usage is TRBJ2-3, with 7 nucleotides matching TRBD2. This CDR3 region has 14 residues. Looked up from germline, CDR1 is SGHVS and CDR2 is FQNEAQ. The trim removed 5 bases at V and 0 bases at J, leaving 2 bases unmatched. CDR3: CASSAGGSTDTQYF. CDR3 sequence (DNA): TGTGCCAGCAGCGCCGGGGGGAGCACAGATACGCAGTATTTT. Combining the CDR3 with reference TRBV7-8 and TRBJ2-3 gives the whole variable domain GAGVSQSPRYKVAKRGQDVALRCDPISGHVSLFWYQQALGQGPEFLTYFQNEAQLDKSGLPSDRFFAERPEGSVSTLKIQRTQQEDSAVYLCASSAGGSTDTQYFGPGTRLTVL.

This clone occurred a few times. The genes are TRBV2 and TRBJ2-7, with D perhaps matching TRBD2 (6 bases). This CDR3 is built from 14 residues. Germline CDR1 SNHLY, CDR2 FYNNEI. Trimming took 11 bases from V and 7 from J, leaving 24 bases between them. In DNA form, the CDR3 reads TGTGCCTCAAGGGGAGCAAAGGGGACTGGTGAGCAGTACTTC. It yields the protein CASRGAKGTGEQYF.

The chain uses TRBV5-4 and TRBJ1-2, with D tentatively TRBD1 (5 bases). CDR3 length equals 13 residues. The V gene's germline CDR1 is SGHNT and CDR2 YYREEE (reference sequence). Trimming removed 0 bases from V and 6 bases from J, with 9 bases in between. The CDR3 region has the DNA TGTGCCAGCAGCTTGGTAGCAGGGAATGGCTACACCTTC. It translates to CASSLVAGNGYTF.

Only a few counts were recorded for this clone. J is TRBJ1-1 and V is TRBV7-9; a weak D match, TRBD1 (6 bases). CDR3 length: 14 residues. The V gene's germline CDR1 is SEHNR and CDR2 FQNEAQ (reference sequence). V was trimmed by 4 bases and J by 3 bases, leaving 12 bases between them. The CDR3 here is CASSSPQGYTEAFF. In nucleotides, the CDR3 is TGTGCCAGCAGCTCACCTCAGGGGTACACTGAAGCTTTCTTT.

The chain has TRBV19 and TRBJ2-5; TRBD1 is a possible D gene (5 bases). The CDR3 is 16 amino acids. Germline V gives CDR1 LNHDA, CDR2 SQIVND (reference sequence). The V and J ends lost 2 bases and 5 bases respectively, with 18 bases between them. Here the CDR3 DNA reads TGTGCCAGTAGTATATCAGGGCAGGCTGGGGTGGAGACCCAGTACTTC. Encoded protein: CASSISGQAGVETQYF.

The J gene is TRBJ2-5, the V gene TRBV6-1, with 8 bases lining up with TRBD1. The end of the DNA is better explained by TRBJ2-7, so the J call may be wrong. The CDR3 is 13 residues long. CDR1 and CDR2 (germline): MNHNS, SASEGT. The CDR3 nucleotides read TGTGCCAGCACAACAGGGGGAGCCTACGAGCAGTACTTC. Translated: CASTTGGAYEQYF.

This clone was seen a single time. The chain couples TRBV9 to TRBJ2-6, with D unclear. Germline lookup yields CDR1 SGDLS and CDR2 YYNGEE. CDR3 length: 17 amino acids. The ends were cut back, 4 bases at V and 0 bases at J, with 14 bases in the middle. As DNA, the CDR3 is TGTGCCAGCAGCCCCTCGACAAGAAGCTCTGGGGCCAACGTCCTGACTTTC. Its protein is CASSPSTRSSGANVLTF.

This clone was observed once. This chain uses TRBV11-1 with TRBJ1-1, with a weak D call TRBD1 (6 bases). The CDR3 is 17 amino acids. Germline assignment: CDR1 SGHAT and CDR2 FQDESV (reference sequence). V lost 5 bases and J 0 bases, leaving 19 bases between the germline ends. The CDR3 bases are TGTGCCAGCAGCCTCAGGGGCCCCCCGACTTTGAACACTGAAGCTTTCTTT. Protein product: CASSLRGPPTLNTEAFF.

This clone is a singleton in its sample. CDR3 in DNA: TGCGCCAGCAGCCAACACAGGGGACAGGGCTACGAGCAGTACTTC. This codes for CASSQHRGQGYEQYF. This chain links TRBV5-1 with TRBJ2-7, with 9 bases lining up with TRBD1. The length of the CDR3 is 15 residues. J lost 3 bases, V lost 4 bases, and 8 bases had no gene match. Germline-derived CDR1 and CDR2 are SGHRS and YFSETQ.

V is TRBV10-1 and J is TRBJ2-5; D is perhaps TRBD2 (6 bases). The DNA end lines up better with TRBJ2-7; the J call may be wrong. CDR3 length: 15 amino acids. Germline CDR1 is WNHNN and CDR2 is SYGVQD (reference sequence). CDR3 in DNA: TGCGCCAGCAGTGATATCGGGGGAGGACTCTACGAGCAGTACTTC. This sequence encodes CASSDIGGGLYEQYF.

The chain is built from TRBV5-1 and TRBJ2-1; 9 bases are a match to TRBD1. J was trimmed by 3 bases and V by 4 bases; bases with no gene match: 8. CDR3 length: 16 amino acids. Germline assignment: CDR1 SGHRS and CDR2 YFSETQ. The DNA for the CDR3 is TGCGCCAGCAGCGTAGAACCGGGACAGGGCTACAATGAGCAGTTCTTC. Protein: CASSVEPGQGYNEQFF.

This chain joins TRBV5-1 and TRBJ2-5; 7 nucleotides line up with TRBD1. The CDR3 contains 13 residues. Germline V gene sequence: CDR1 SGHRS, CDR2 YFSETQ. V trimming: 0 bases; J trimming: 5 bases; junction bases outside the gene matches: 1. The chain's CDR3 is CASSLEGAETQYF. The CDR3 DNA sequence: TGCGCCAGCAGCTTGGAGGGGGCCGAGACCCAGTACTTC.

The chain employs TRBV2 and TRBJ1-6, with D possibly TRBD1 on 6 matching bases. Trimming removed 4 bases from V and 7 bases from J, with 11 bases in between. Germline V gene lookup returns CDR1 SNHLY and CDR2 FYNNEI. The CDR3 spans 14 residues. The chain's CDR3 is CASSAGGGNSPLHF. The CDR3 coding sequence is TGTGCCAGCAGTGCGGGGGGCGGAAATTCACCCCTCCACTTT.

The rearrangement joins TRBV2 to TRBJ1-2, with a possible D match to TRBD1 (5 bases). The CDR3 length is 18 residues. With 3 bases removed from V and 4 bases from J, the gap between germline ends came to 24 bases. The germline V gene encodes CDR1 SNHLY and CDR2 FYNNEI. CDR3 in DNA: TGTGCCAGCAGTGACGTTACGGGGCGGGGGGGACTAGTCTATGGCTACACCTTC. This sequence encodes CASSDVTGRGGLVYGYTF.

This chain links TRBV6-6 with TRBJ1-1; D ambiguous. The germline V and J ends were trimmed by 6 bases and 3 bases, with 11 bases remaining between them. This CDR3 comprises 13 residues. The germline CDR1 and CDR2 sequences are MNHNY and SVGAGI (reference sequence). CDR3 in DNA: TGTGCCAGCAGCCTAGACTGGGACACTGAAGCTTTCTTT. It translates to CASSLDWDTEAFF.

CDR3 in amino acids: CASRPSEGYEQYF. The CDR3 bases are TGCGCCAGCCGGCCCTCTGAGGGTTACGAGCAGTACTTC. The chain couples TRBV5-1 to TRBJ2-7; TRBD2 might be the D (5 bases). The germline CDR1 and CDR2 sequences are SGHRS and YFSETQ. Trimming removed 7 bases from V and 4 bases from J, with 15 bases in between. The CDR3 spans 13 residues.

The rearrangement uses TRBV6-1 and TRBJ2-3; TRBD1 matches 9 bases. V dropped 6 bases and J dropped 0; count of bases not matched to a gene: 4. The CDR3 runs 15 residues. CDR1 and CDR2 (germline): MNHNS, SASEGT. Here the CDR3 DNA reads TGTGCCAGCAGCGGACAGGGGATCAGCACAGATACGCAGTATTTT. Translated, it gives CASSGQGISTDTQYF.

The chain joins TRBV6-5 to TRBJ2-7; 9 nucleotides align to TRBD1. Trimming cost V 9 bases and J 3 bases; bases outside gene matches: 9. This CDR3 region has 14 residues. The germline V gene has CDR1 MNHEY and CDR2 SVGAGI. CDR3 bases: TGTGCCAGTACCCCCTACAGGGGGCTCTACGAGCAGTACTTC. This gives the protein CASTPYRGLYEQYF.

The rearrangement links TRBV4-2 to TRBJ1-2; no clear D. Germline CDR1 is LGHNA and CDR2 is YNFKEQ. The ends were cut back, 0 bases at V and 1 base at J, with 9 bases in the middle. There are 15 residues in the CDR3. CDR3 DNA: TGTGCCAGCAGCCAAGAAGCGAGGGTTAACTATGGCTACACCTTC. Protein: CASSQEARVNYGYTF.

V usage is TRBV18 and J usage is TRBJ1-1, with a weak D call TRBD1 (6 bases). V was cut by 0 bases and J by 1 base, with 9 bases left in between. This CDR3 is 15 amino acids long. Germline V gives CDR1 KGHSH, CDR2 LQKENI. CDR3 amino acids: CASSPPRGQNTEAFF. CDR3 nucleotides: TGTGCCAGCTCACCACCGAGGGGACAGAACACTGAAGCTTTCTTT.

This clone was observed a single time. The chain is built from TRBV5-6 and TRBJ1-6; 7 nucleotides match TRBD1. Germline-derived CDR1 and CDR2 are SGHDT and YYEEEE. V lost 3 bases to trimming and J lost 11 bases; unmatched junction nucleotides: 11. This CDR3 is built from 15 residues. CDR3 sequence reads: CASSSYRGGYAPLHF. CDR3 DNA sequence: TGTGCCAGCAGCTCCTACAGGGGAGGATATGCACCCCTCCACTTT. The full variable domain, completed using reference TRBV5-6 and TRBJ1-6, is DAGVTQSPTHLIKTRGQQVTLRCSPKSGHDTVSWYQQALGQGPQFIFQYYEEEERQRGNFPDRFSGHQFPNYSSELNVNALLLGDSALYLCASSSYRGGYAPLHFGNGTRLTVT.

The rearrangement uses TRBV18 and TRBJ1-2; no definite D call. Trimming removed 6 bases from V and 1 base from J, with 15 bases in between. This CDR3 is built from 15 residues. Germline assignment: CDR1 KGHSH and CDR2 LQKENI. CDR3 in DNA: TGTGCCAGCTCCACCCCGCAGGTTAATAACTATGGCTACACCTTC. Translated: CASSTPQVNNYGYTF. The full variable domain, its missing parts supplied by reference TRBV18 and TRBJ1-2, is NAGVMQNPRHLVRRRGQEARLRCSPMKGHSHVYWYRQLPEEGLKFMVYLQKENIIDESGMPKERFSAEFPKEGPSILRIQQVVRGDSAAYFCASSTPQVNNYGYTFGSGTRLTVV.